This T cell receptor (beta chain) was found in a study of shared clonotypes between healthy human individuals (TCRdb year 2020). About the full investigation: Two women and a few men aged 18 to 49 years were included in the cohort. Each donor's leukapheresis produced roughly between roughly 0.94 and 9.5 billion PBMCs. For each donor, CD4 naive and CD4 memory were each given three plates, CD8 naive was given two plates, and CD8 memory was given one plate. Blood TCR repertoires of about five healthy adults were deeply sequenced to estimate repertoire size and the extent of clonotype sharing between individuals. To increase sequencing depth and limit assay-specific biases, TCR repertoire library preparation and sequencing were carried out by different laboratories using diverse techniques. General conclusions and limits of the study: The genetic and exposure-history diversity represented was limited by the small number of donors. Pairwise subsampling led to the expectation that sequencing depth would affect the degree of clonotype sharing among donors. Naive subsets generally had larger estimated clonotype richness than memory subsets did. Incomplete sequencing was indicated by rarefaction of sorted-subset datasets, despite the large sequencing depth. About 4.5% of naive CD4, 3.5% of naive CD8, roughly 2.5% of memory CD4, and 0.35% to 0.4% of memory CD8 clonotypes were shared across several donors. Sampling was limited to blood, and TCR repertoires in tissue likely differ from TCR repertoires in blood. Compared with non-shared clonotypes, clonotypes shared by all four sorted-subset donors had higher generation probabilities.

The junction shows trimming of 3 bases on V and 2 bases on J, plus 14 bases between the germline ends. CDR1 and CDR2, looked up from the germline V gene, are MDHEN and SYDVKM. The CDR3, from cysteine to phenylalanine, totals 15 residues. Only CDR3 DNA is held: 45 bases, read in frame from base 1. Using the deep immunoSEQ assay, multiplex PCR amplified TCR CDR3 regions from genomic DNA. Extracted genomic DNA from each cell subset was spread evenly across all wells of several immunoSEQ 96-well plates, with each plate serving as a replicate. For sorted subsets, 150 to 200 ng genomic DNA, equal to 30,000 or so T cell genomes, was loaded into each replicate PCR. Purified libraries were measured with a Qubit 3.0 fluorometer, size-checked on a Bioanalyzer 2100, and measured again with the KAPA Library Quantification kit. Every immunoSEQ 96-well plate was sequenced on a separate single-read 150-cycle Illumina NextSeq 550 flow cell. As for the authors' bioinformatics: Because the immunoSEQ output included only junctional sequences and no quality scores, the filtering could not be the same as the filtering used for full-length reads. To assign V/J genes and CDR3, sequences were annotated against IMGT germline references using PyIR, a Python wrapper for IgBLAST v1.9. Reads were filtered out if the reads had weak V/J assignments (E-value above 1e-6), no CDR3, stop codons, out-of-frame junctions, or ambiguous translated residues. V3J clonotypes were defined as sequences sharing an identical inferred V gene, J gene, and CDR3 amino acid sequence. Percentage overlap between repertoires was computed as shared unique clonotypes divided by the size of the smaller repertoire. Three approaches were used to assess repertoire richness: RTK rarefaction, the Chao1 estimator, and Recon v2.1 estimates of unobserved clonotypes. OLGA was used to compute generation probabilities for all TCRbeta clonotypes that the gDNA method yielded from a handful of donors. Sourced from immuneACCESS, this table was stored by TCRdb with only in-frame sequences that have V and J called. A share of the clones is absent; for the studies checked, an unresolved V gene accounts for under half, and the remainder has no known explanation. The V and J calls and clone size were taken over from that table, and D and trimming were inferred from the DNA. The sample table contains around 560,000 clones; only one count was recorded for approximately 95% of them. In total, the top ten clones hold over 0.095% of the sample.

In regard to this clone: The target of this receptor is not known. No much larger clonotype is one base removed from it; base qualities were not supplied.

CD8 naive samples were obtained by positive selection for CCR7 among CD45RO-negative cells, yielding a CD45RA+CCR7+ population from which TemRA cells were excluded. The donors were healthy, HIV-negative adults with no recently reported acute infections or vaccinations. Only Caucasian adults living in Nashville, Tennessee, USA were represented among the donors. Blood was collected by leukapheresis, and PBMCs were isolated by Ficoll-Histopaque density gradient centrifugation and then cryopreserved in liquid nitrogen vapor phase. Analytical flow cytometry was used to check the purity and quantity of each magnetically sorted T cell population. Genomic DNA was isolated from each sorted fraction and quantified by UV absorbance on a Nanodrop 2000c.

The chain links TRBV28 with TRBJ2-7; possibly the D gene is TRBD2, per 6 matching bases. The clonotype was recovered from a young woman in good health. The sequencing input was naive CD8+ T cells sorted from blood. The cell subset or site tag for this specimen amounts to: CD45RA+CCR7+. The CDR3 protein is CASSFRWDSPYEQYF. Read as DNA, the sequence is TGTGCCAGCAGTTTTAGGTGGGACTCCCCCTACGAGCAGTACTTC.